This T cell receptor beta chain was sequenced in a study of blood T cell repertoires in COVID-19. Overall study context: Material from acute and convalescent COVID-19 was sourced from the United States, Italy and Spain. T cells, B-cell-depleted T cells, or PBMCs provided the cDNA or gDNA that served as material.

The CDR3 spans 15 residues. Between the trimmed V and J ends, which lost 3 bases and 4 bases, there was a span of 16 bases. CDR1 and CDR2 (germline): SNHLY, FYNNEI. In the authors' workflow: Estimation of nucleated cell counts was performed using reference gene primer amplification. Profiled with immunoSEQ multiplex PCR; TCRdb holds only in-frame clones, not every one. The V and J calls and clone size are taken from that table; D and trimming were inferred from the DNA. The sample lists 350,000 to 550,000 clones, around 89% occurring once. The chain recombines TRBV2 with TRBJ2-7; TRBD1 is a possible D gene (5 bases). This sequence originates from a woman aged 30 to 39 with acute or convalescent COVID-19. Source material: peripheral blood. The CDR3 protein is CASSDWNRPTYEQYF. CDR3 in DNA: TGTGCCAGCAGTGATTGGAACAGGCCGACATACGAGCAGTACTTC.